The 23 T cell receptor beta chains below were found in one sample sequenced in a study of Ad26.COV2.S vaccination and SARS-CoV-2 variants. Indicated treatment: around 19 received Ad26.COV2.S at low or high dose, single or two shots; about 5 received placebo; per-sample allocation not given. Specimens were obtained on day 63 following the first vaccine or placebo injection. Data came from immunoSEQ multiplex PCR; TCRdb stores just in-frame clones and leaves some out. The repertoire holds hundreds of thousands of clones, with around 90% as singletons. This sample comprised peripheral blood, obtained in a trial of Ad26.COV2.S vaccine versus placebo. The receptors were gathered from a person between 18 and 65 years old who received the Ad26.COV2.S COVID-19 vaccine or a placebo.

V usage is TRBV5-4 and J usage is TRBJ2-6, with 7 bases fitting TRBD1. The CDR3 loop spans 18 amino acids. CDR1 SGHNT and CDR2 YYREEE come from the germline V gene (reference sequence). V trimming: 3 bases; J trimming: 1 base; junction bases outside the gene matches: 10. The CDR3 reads CASSWPGQRISGANVLTF. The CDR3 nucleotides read TGTGCCAGCAGCTGGCCGGGACAGAGAATATCTGGGGCCAACGTCCTGACTTTC.

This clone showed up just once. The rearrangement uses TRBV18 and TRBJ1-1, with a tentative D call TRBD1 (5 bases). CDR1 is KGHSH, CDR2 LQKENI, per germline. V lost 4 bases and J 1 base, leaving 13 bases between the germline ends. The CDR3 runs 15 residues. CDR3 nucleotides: TGTGCCAGCTCACGACCGGGACTTAGGAACACTGAAGCTTTCTTT. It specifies CASSRPGLRNTEAFF.

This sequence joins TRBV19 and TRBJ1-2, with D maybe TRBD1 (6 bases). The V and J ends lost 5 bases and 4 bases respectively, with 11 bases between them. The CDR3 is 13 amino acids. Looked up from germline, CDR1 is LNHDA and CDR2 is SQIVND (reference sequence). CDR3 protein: CASSPWTAYGYTF. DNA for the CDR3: TGTGCCAGTAGTCCCTGGACAGCCTATGGCTACACCTTC.

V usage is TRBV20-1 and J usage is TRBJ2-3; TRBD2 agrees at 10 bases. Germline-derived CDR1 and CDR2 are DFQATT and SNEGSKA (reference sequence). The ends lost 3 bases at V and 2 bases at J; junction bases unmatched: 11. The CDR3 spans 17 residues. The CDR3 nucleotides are TGCAGTGCTAGTAGCCTAGCGGGGGCCTCCTACACAGATACGCAGTATTTT. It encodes CSASSLAGASYTDTQYF.

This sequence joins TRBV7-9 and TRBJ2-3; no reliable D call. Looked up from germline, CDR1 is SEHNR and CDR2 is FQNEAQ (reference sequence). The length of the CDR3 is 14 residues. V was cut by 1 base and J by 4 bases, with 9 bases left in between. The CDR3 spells CASSLEQPPDTQYF. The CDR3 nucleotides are TGTGCCAGCAGCTTAGAACAGCCGCCAGATACGCAGTATTTT.

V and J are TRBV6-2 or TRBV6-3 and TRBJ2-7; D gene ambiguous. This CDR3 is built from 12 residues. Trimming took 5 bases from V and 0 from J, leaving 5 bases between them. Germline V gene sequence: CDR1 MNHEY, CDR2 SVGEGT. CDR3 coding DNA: TGTGCCAGCAGTGCGAGCTCCTACGAGCAGTACTTC. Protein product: CASSASSYEQYF.

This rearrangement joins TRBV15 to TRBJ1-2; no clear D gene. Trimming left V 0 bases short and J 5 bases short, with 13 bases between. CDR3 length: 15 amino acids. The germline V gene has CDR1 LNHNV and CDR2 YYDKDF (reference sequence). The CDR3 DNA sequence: TGTGCCACCAGCAGAGATCTGGCCCGTACTTATGGCTACACCTTC. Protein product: CATSRDLARTYGYTF.

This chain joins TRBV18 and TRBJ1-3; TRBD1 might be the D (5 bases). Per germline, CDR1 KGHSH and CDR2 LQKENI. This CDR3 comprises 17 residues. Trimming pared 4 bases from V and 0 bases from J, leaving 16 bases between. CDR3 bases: TGTGCCAGCTCACGGGTTTGGCAGGACAACTCTGGAAACACCATATATTTT. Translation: CASSRVWQDNSGNTIYF.

CDR3 sequence: CASSYRSAYEQYF. CDR3 bases: TGTGCCAGCAGTTACCGATCGGCCTACGAGCAGTACTTC. The chain is built from TRBV6-5 and TRBJ2-7; no firm D call. This CDR3 is 13 amino acids long. Germline V gene sequence: CDR1 MNHEY, CDR2 SVGAGI. Trimming took 2 bases from V and 2 from J, leaving 7 bases between them.

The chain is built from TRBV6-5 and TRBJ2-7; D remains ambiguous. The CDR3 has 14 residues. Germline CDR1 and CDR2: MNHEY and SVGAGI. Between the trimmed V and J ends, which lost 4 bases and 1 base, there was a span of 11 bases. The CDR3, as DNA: TGTGCCAGCAGTTCCCACGACCGGTCCTACGAGCAGTACTTC. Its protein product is CASSSHDRSYEQYF.

The CDR3 DNA reads as TGTGCCAGCAGCGTAGCAGGCGACAATTCACCCCTCCACTTT. Its protein product is CASSVAGDNSPLHF. The rearrangement uses TRBV9 and TRBJ1-6; D is unclear. Looked up from germline, CDR1 is SGDLS and CDR2 is YYNGEE. Trimming stripped 0 bases from V and 7 bases from J, with 8 bases between. The CDR3 has 14 amino acids. Combining the CDR3 with reference TRBV9 and TRBJ1-6 gives the whole variable domain DSGVTQTPKHLITATGQRVTLRCSPRSGDLSVYWYQQSLDQGLQFLIQYYNGEERAKGNILERFSAQQFPDLHSELNLSSLELGDSALYFCASSVAGDNSPLHFGNGTRLTVT.

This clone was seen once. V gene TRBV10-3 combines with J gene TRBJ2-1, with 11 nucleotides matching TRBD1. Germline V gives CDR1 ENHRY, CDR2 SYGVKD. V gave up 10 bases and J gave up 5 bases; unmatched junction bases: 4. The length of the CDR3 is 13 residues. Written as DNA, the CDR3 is TGTGCCAACAAGGGACAGGGGGACAATGAGCAGTTCTTC. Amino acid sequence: CANKGQGDNEQFF.

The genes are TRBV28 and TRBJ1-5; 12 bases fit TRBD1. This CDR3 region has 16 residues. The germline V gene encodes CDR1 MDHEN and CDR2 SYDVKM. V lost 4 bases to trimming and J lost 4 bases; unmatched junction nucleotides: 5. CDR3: CASSSGTGGLNQPQHF. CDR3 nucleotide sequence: TGTGCCAGCAGTTCCGGGACAGGGGGCCTAAATCAGCCCCAGCATTTT. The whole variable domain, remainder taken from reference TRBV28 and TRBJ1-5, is DVKVTQSSRYLVKRTGEKVFLECVQDMDHENMFWYRQDPGLGLRLIYFSYDVKMKEKGDIPEGYSVSREKKERFSLILESASTNQTSMYLCASSSGTGGLNQPQHFGDGTRLSIL.

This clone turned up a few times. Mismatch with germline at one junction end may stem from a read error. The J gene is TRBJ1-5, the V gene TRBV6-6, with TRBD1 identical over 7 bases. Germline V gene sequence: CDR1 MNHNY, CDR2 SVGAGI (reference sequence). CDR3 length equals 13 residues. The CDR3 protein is CASSYPSGTVEDF. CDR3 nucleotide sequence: TGTGCCAGCAGTTACCCCTCCGGGACAGTGGAAGATTTT.

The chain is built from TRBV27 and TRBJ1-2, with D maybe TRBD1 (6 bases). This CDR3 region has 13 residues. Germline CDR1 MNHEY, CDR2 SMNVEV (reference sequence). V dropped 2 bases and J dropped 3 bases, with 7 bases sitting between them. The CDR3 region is CASSLKGDYGYTF. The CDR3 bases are TGTGCCAGCAGTTTAAAGGGGGACTATGGCTACACCTTC.

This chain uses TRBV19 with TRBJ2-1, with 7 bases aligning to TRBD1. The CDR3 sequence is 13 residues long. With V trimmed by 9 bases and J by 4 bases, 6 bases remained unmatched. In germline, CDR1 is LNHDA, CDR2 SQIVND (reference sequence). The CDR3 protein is CASRRDRYNEQFF. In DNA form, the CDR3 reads TGTGCCAGCCGACGGGACAGATACAATGAGCAGTTCTTC. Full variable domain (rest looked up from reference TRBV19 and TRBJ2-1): DGGITQSPKYLFRKEGQNVTLSCEQNLNHDAMYWYRQDPGQGLRLIYYSQIVNDFQKGDIAEGYSVSREKKESFPLTVTSAQKNPTAFYLCASRRDRYNEQFFGPGTRLTVL.

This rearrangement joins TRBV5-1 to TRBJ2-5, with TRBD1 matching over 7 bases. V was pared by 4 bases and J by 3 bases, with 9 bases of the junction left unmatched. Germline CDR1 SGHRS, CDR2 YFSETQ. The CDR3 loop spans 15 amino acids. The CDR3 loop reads CASSQGTAEKETQYF. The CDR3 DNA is TGCGCCAGCAGCCAGGGGACAGCGGAAAAAGAGACCCAGTACTTC.

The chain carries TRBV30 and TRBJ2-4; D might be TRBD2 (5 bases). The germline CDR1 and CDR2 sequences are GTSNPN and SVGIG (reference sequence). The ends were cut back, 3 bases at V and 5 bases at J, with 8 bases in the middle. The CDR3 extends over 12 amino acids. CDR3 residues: CAWRRVENIQYF. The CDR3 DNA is TGTGCCTGGAGGAGGGTGGAAAACATTCAGTACTTC.

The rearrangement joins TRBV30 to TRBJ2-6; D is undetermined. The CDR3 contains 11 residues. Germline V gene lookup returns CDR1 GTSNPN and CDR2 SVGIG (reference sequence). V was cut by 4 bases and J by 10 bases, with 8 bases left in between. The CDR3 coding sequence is TGTGCCTGGACCTCTAGTAACGTCCTGACTTTC. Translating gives CAWTSSNVLTF.

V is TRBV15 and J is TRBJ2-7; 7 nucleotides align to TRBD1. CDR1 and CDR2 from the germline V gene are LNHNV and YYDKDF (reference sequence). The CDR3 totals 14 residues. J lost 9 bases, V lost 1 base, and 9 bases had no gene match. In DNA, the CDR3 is TGTGCCACCAGCAGAGGACCAGACAGGGACAGGCAGTACTTC. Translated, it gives CATSRGPDRDRQYF.

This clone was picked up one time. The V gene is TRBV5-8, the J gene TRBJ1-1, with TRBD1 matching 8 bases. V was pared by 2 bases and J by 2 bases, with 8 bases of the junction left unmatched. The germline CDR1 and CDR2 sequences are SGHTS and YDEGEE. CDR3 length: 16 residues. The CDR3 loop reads CASSFSRGPLNTEAFF. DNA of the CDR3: TGTGCCAGCAGCTTTAGCAGGGGGCCCCTCAACACTGAAGCTTTCTTT.

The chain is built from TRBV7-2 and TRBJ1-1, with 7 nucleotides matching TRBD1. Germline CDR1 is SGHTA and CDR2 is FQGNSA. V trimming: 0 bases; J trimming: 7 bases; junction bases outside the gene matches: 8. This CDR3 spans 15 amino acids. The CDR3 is CASSLATGASLEAFF. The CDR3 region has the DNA TGTGCCAGCAGCTTAGCAACAGGGGCCTCGCTTGAAGCTTTCTTT.

CDR3 loop: CASSLGGTSGGQETQYF. As DNA, the CDR3 is TGTGCCAGCAGCTTGGGTGGGACTAGCGGGGGCCAAGAGACCCAGTACTTC. The V and J genes are TRBV5-4 and TRBJ2-5; the match to TRBD2 covers 14 bases. This CDR3 spans 17 amino acids. Germline CDR1 is SGHNT and CDR2 is YYREEE (reference sequence). The ends lost 0 bases at V and 1 base at J; junction bases unmatched: 2.